The 8 T cell receptor beta chains below were found in one sample sequenced in a study of blood T cell repertoires in COVID-19. Produced via immunoSEQ multiplex PCR; TCRdb's table is partial and in-frame only. The profile covers 250,000 to 350,000 clones, with approximately 90% appearing a single time and more than 2% taken by the ten largest. Material: peripheral blood. The receptors originated from a man aged 18 to 29 with active or convalescent COVID-19.

This chain joins TRBV6-5 and TRBJ1-6; D uncertain. Germline V lookup: CDR1 MNHEY, CDR2 SVGAGI. Trimming stripped 0 bases from V and 7 bases from J, with 10 bases between. This CDR3 has 15 residues. CDR3: CASSYSAGSNSPLHF. CDR3 nucleotide sequence: TGTGCCAGCAGTTACTCAGCGGGGTCCAATTCACCCCTCCACTTT.

This clone was counted between two and nine times. The chain has TRBV5-6 and TRBJ1-3; D remains ambiguous. Germline lookup yields CDR1 SGHDT and CDR2 YYEEEE. V was cut by 2 bases and J by 2 bases, with 8 bases left in between. This CDR3 spans 14 amino acids. In DNA, the CDR3 is TGTGCCAGCAGCTTTTTCTGGCCTGGAAACACCATATATTTT. Its protein product is CASSFFWPGNTIYF.

J is TRBJ2-1 and V is TRBV10-3; TRBD2 matches 11 bases. Germline-derived CDR1 and CDR2 are ENHRY and SYGVKD. This CDR3 spans 17 amino acids. The V segment lost 3 bases and the J segment 7 bases; nucleotides outside the gene matches: 11. CDR3 residues: CAISDLGLAEGVNEQFF. The DNA for the CDR3 is TGTGCCATCAGTGATTTGGGACTAGCGGAAGGGGTGAATGAGCAGTTCTTC.

For the CDR3, the DNA is TGTGCCAGCAGTTTGACAGATAATAGCAATCAGCCCCAGCATTTT. Its protein is CASSLTDNSNQPQHF. The rearrangement links TRBV27 to TRBJ1-5; D possibly corresponds to TRBD1 (5 bases). The CDR3 sequence is 15 residues long. V was shortened by 3 bases and J by 0 bases, with 9 bases between the two germline ends. Germline V gives CDR1 MNHEY, CDR2 SMNVEV (reference sequence).

V gene TRBV18 combines with J gene TRBJ2-5, with 11 nucleotides matching TRBD1. This CDR3 region has 18 residues. Trimming removed 5 bases from V and 5 bases from J; junction bases left unmatched: 16. Germline V CDR1 and CDR2: KGHSH, LQKENI. The CDR3: CASSSQLHGQGAVETQYF. CDR3 bases: TGTGCCAGCTCATCCCAATTACATGGACAGGGGGCTGTTGAGACCCAGTACTTC.

The V and J genes are TRBV27 and TRBJ1-1; no definite D call. Trimming stripped 8 bases from V and 6 bases from J, with 10 bases between. This CDR3 is 11 amino acids long. Germline V gene sequence: CDR1 MNHEY, CDR2 SMNVEV (reference sequence). As DNA, the CDR3 is TGTGCCAGCGTGGAGGGCGCTGAAGCTTTCTTT. This encodes CASVEGAEAFF.

This clone was observed once. CDR3 nucleotides: TGTGCCAGCAGCTTGGGCCCCAGCGGGGGCCTCACAGATACGCAGTATTTT. Translation: CASSLGPSGGLTDTQYF. The chain recombines TRBV11-3 with TRBJ2-3; 8 bases line up with TRBD2. CDR3 length: 17 residues. V shed 3 bases and J 2 bases; nucleotides not matched to a gene: 10. CDR1 and CDR2 (germline): SGHNT, YENEEA.

The chain is built from TRBV20-1 and TRBJ1-2; D gene ambiguous. The V gene lost 3 bases and the J gene lost 4 bases, with 15 bases spanning the gap. The V gene's germline CDR1 is DFQATT and CDR2 SNEGSKA (reference sequence). The CDR3 loop spans 14 amino acids. CDR3 bases: TGCAGTGCTAGTAGAGGTCGGGAGGGCTATGGCTACACCTTC. Protein: CSASRGREGYGYTF.